Presented here are 5 T cell receptor beta chains from one specimen sequenced in a study of cytomegalovirus exposure and HLA in healthy donors. The primer mix had 60 Vbeta and 13 Jbeta primers. TCRdb's table, derived via immunoSEQ multiplex PCR, lists solely in-frame clones and lacks some. The sample has tens of thousands of clones, around 84% seen once. Sequencing was performed on PBMCs. The receptors were gathered from a human donor in good health.

The gene calls are TRBV28 and TRBJ1-1, with D possibly TRBD1 on 5 matching bases. V shed 5 bases and J shed 1 base, with 14 bases lying between them. The germline gives CDR1 MDHEN, CDR2 SYDVKM. The CDR3 contains 15 residues. Written as DNA, the CDR3 is TGTGCCAGCAGTCCCCGGGGCGGGGGGAACACTGAAGCTTTCTTT. Translating gives CASSPRGGGNTEAFF.

The V call is TRBV28, the J call TRBJ2-1, with TRBD1 identical over 9 bases. The CDR3 totals 14 residues. The V gene end was trimmed by 4 bases and the J gene end by 6 bases; junction bases not matched to a gene: 4. The V gene's germline CDR1 is MDHEN and CDR2 SYDVKM. For the CDR3, the DNA is TGTGCCAGCAGTTCCCGGGACAGGGTCAATGAGCAGTTCTTC. Translated: CASSSRDRVNEQFF.

The chain is built from TRBV7-8 and TRBJ2-4; D is unresolved. V gave up 2 bases and J gave up 0 bases, with 5 bases separating them. The CDR3 length is 14 residues. Germline V lookup: CDR1 SGHVS, CDR2 FQNEAQ. The CDR3 nucleotides read TGTGCCAGCAGCTTAACGAGAGCCAAAAACATTCAGTACTTC. Amino acids: CASSLTRAKNIQYF.

The rearrangement links TRBV28 to TRBJ1-1; D might be TRBD1 (5 bases). V lost 5 bases and J lost 4, with 11 bases in between. Looked up from germline, CDR1 is MDHEN and CDR2 is SYDVKM. The CDR3 runs to 13 residues. Written as DNA, the CDR3 is TGTGCCAGCAGTCTAGGGGTGGCCACTGAAGCTTTCTTT. It encodes CASSLGVATEAFF.

This chain joins TRBV7-3 and TRBJ2-2; 7 bases agree with TRBD2. V dropped 5 bases and J dropped 6; count of bases not matched to a gene: 9. In germline, CDR1 is SGHTA, CDR2 FQGTGA. The CDR3 covers 15 residues. The CDR3 sequence is CASSPGDYFSGELFF. The CDR3 nucleotides read TGTGCCAGCAGCCCCGGGGACTATTTCTCCGGGGAGCTGTTTTTT.